Sequencing of this T cell receptor beta chain was carried out in a study of T cell responses to AZD1222 COVID-19 vaccine. Study-wide context: Second-dose intervals of approximately 4 or approximately 12 weeks were pooled. Study-wide points: Spike-specific TCR breadth rose after two AZD1222 doses, and depth rose as well.

Per germline, CDR1 LNHDA and CDR2 SQIVND (reference sequence). The CDR3 has 14 residues. V dropped 3 bases and J dropped 4 bases, with 7 bases sitting between them. As concerns this clone: Its target is not known.

Produced via immunoSEQ multiplex PCR; TCRdb's table is partial and in-frame only. The table lists more than 150,000 clones, 90% of them singletons, with 1.5% in the top ten. V and J are TRBV19 and TRBJ2-6; TRBD2 might be the D (5 bases). Specimen: peripheral blood, collected on day 0 of AZD1222 vaccination. This receptor was obtained from an adult in good health. The CDR3 sequence: CASSIKRGANVLTF. CDR3 coding DNA: TGTGCCAGTAGTATCAAGCGGGGGGCCAACGTCCTGACTTTC.